A single sample gave rise to the 13 T cell receptor beta chains below, sequenced in a study of identical twins. MiXCR was run by TCRdb on the 5' RACE reads, yielding one entry per CDR3 protein. The table lists more than 600,000 distinct CDR3 sequences, roughly 18% of them singletons. The same sample was also used in a study of T cells expressing NK-cell markers.

Sequencing was performed on PBMCs. The source is a woman between 18 and 30 years old in good health.

The chain has TRBV20-1 and TRBJ1-1; tentatively, D is TRBD1 (5 bases). Germline V gene data show CDR1 as DFQATT and CDR2 as SNEGSKA (reference sequence). This CDR3 region has 13 residues. V was pared by 3 bases and J by 3 bases, with 11 bases between. CDR3 DNA sequence: TGCAGTGCTAGTGTGGGGGGATACACTGAAGCTTTCTTT. It yields the protein CSASVGGYTEAFF.

This clonotype has a single count. The chain joins TRBV7-9 to TRBJ1-6; D is unclear. CDR1 and CDR2 from the germline V gene are SEHNR and FQNEAQ (reference sequence). The CDR3 extends over 16 amino acids. V was pared by 1 base and J by 9 bases, with 16 bases between. The CDR3 loop is CASSLERSAERSPLHF. The CDR3 bases are TGTGCCAGCAGCTTAGAACGGTCAGCCGAACGTTCACCCCTCCACTTT.

This clonotype has only a few counts. CDR3 sequence (DNA): TGCAGTGCTAGAGTAGCGGGGGTATACGAGCAGTACTTC. Translation gives CSARVAGVYEQYF. V usage is TRBV20-1 and J usage is TRBJ2-7; 9 bases map to TRBD2. The ends lost 1 base at V and 4 bases at J; junction bases unmatched: 2. This CDR3 is built from 13 residues. The germline V gene has CDR1 DFQATT and CDR2 SNEGSKA (reference sequence).

As concerns this clonotype: The junction does not match germline at one end; this may be a read error. This chain links TRBV5-1 with TRBJ2-1; possibly TRBD1 for D (6 bases). The CDR3 spans 18 residues. CDR1 is SGHRS, CDR2 YFSETQ, per germline. CDR3 coding DNA: TGCGCCAGCAGCGTGGGATGGGTCTCGCCTAGGGGGAACAATGAGAAGTTCTTC. Protein: CASSVGWVSPRGNNEKFF.

A few counts support this clonotype. The CDR3 sequence: CSARDDSGARGPNYGYTF. In DNA form, the CDR3 reads TGCAGTGCTAGAGATGACTCGGGGGCCCGGGGGCCTAACTATGGCTACACCTTC. The chain uses TRBV20-1 and TRBJ1-2, with D possibly TRBD1 on 6 matching bases. CDR1 is DFQATT and CDR2 is SNEGSKA in the germline V gene (reference sequence). The length of the CDR3 is 18 residues. The ends were cut back, 0 bases at V and 0 bases at J, with 20 bases in the middle.

The chain links TRBV7-2 to TRBJ1-2; D gene uncertain. V dropped 1 base and J dropped 4 bases, with 7 bases sitting between them. The CDR3 is 13 amino acids. CDR1 is SGHTA, CDR2 FQGNSA, per germline. In DNA form, the CDR3 reads TGTGCCAGCAGCTTAGAAAGAGCCTATGGCTACACCTTC. Translating it yields CASSLERAYGYTF.

This clonotype was observed a handful of times. V gene TRBV20-1 combines with J gene TRBJ1-6; tentatively, D is TRBD1 (5 bases). Germline CDR1 is DFQATT and CDR2 is SNEGSKA (reference sequence). The CDR3 extends over 14 amino acids. V lost 5 bases, J lost 10 bases, and 18 bases lay in between. The CDR3 DNA reads TGCAGTGCTTGGAGGGGTGGCCCCGAATCACCCCTCCACTTT. It yields the protein CSAWRGGPESPLHF.

This clonotype appeared a few times. This rearrangement joins TRBV5-6 to TRBJ2-1; 10 positions agree with TRBD1. CDR3 length equals 14 residues. In germline, CDR1 is SGHDT, CDR2 YYEEEE. Trimming took 6 bases from V and 9 from J; bases not matched to a gene: 9. Here the CDR3 DNA reads TGTGCCAGCATCCGGGACAGGGGTATTGGTGAGCAGTTCTTC. As protein: CASIRDRGIGEQFF.

This clonotype was detected a few times. The gene calls are TRBV19 and TRBJ2-1; perhaps D is TRBD1 or TRBD2 (5 bases each). Trimming shortened V by 6 bases and J by 4 bases, and 10 bases separated the two germline ends. The CDR3 is 13 amino acids. Germline V lookup: CDR1 LNHDA, CDR2 SQIVND (reference sequence). The chain's CDR3 is CASRSWGYNEQFF. CDR3 DNA: TGTGCCAGTAGAAGTTGGGGGTACAATGAGCAGTTCTTC.

The chain is built from TRBV20-1 and TRBJ2-1, with 10 bases fitting TRBD2. From germline, CDR1 is DFQATT and CDR2 SNEGSKA (reference sequence). The CDR3 totals 15 residues. J lost 5 bases, V lost 3 bases, and 7 bases had no gene match. The CDR3 DNA reads as TGCAGTGCTAGCCCCCTAGCGGGAGCCCACAATGAGCAGTTCTTC. The encoded protein is CSASPLAGAHNEQFF.

The chain uses TRBV7-2 and TRBJ1-3; TRBD1 matches at 10 bases. The germline CDR1 and CDR2 sequences are SGHTA and FQGNSA. V was pared by 5 bases and J by 6 bases, with 10 bases of the junction left unmatched. This CDR3 has 16 amino acids. Written as DNA, the CDR3 is TGTGCCAGCAGCCCCGGGGACAGGGGATCCGCAAACACCATATATTTT. The encoded protein is CASSPGDRGSANTIYF. The whole variable domain, remainder taken from reference TRBV7-2 and TRBJ1-3, is GAGVSQSPSNKVTEKGKDVELRCDPISGHTALYWYRQSLGQGLEFLIYFQGNSAPDKSGLPSDRFSAERTGGSVSTLTIQRTQQEDSAVYLCASSPGDRGSANTIYFGEGSWLTVV.

V and J are TRBV5-1 and TRBJ2-1; TRBD1 agrees at 11 bases. Germline V gene sequence: CDR1 SGHRS, CDR2 YFSETQ. The CDR3 loop spans 14 amino acids. V lost 3 bases and J lost 5; bases outside the gene matches: 1. The CDR3 DNA sequence: TGCGCCAGCAGCTGGGACAGGGGGGACAATGAGCAGTTCTTC. This gives the protein CASSWDRGDNEQFF.

The gene calls are TRBV12-3 or TRBV12-4 and TRBJ2-6, with D unresolved. V lost 6 bases to trimming and J lost 3 bases, with 12 bases between them. This CDR3 has 15 residues. The chain's CDR3 is CASSSWDYGANVLTF. CDR3 nucleotide sequence: TGTGCCAGCAGCAGCTGGGATTATGGGGCCAACGTCCTGACTTTC.